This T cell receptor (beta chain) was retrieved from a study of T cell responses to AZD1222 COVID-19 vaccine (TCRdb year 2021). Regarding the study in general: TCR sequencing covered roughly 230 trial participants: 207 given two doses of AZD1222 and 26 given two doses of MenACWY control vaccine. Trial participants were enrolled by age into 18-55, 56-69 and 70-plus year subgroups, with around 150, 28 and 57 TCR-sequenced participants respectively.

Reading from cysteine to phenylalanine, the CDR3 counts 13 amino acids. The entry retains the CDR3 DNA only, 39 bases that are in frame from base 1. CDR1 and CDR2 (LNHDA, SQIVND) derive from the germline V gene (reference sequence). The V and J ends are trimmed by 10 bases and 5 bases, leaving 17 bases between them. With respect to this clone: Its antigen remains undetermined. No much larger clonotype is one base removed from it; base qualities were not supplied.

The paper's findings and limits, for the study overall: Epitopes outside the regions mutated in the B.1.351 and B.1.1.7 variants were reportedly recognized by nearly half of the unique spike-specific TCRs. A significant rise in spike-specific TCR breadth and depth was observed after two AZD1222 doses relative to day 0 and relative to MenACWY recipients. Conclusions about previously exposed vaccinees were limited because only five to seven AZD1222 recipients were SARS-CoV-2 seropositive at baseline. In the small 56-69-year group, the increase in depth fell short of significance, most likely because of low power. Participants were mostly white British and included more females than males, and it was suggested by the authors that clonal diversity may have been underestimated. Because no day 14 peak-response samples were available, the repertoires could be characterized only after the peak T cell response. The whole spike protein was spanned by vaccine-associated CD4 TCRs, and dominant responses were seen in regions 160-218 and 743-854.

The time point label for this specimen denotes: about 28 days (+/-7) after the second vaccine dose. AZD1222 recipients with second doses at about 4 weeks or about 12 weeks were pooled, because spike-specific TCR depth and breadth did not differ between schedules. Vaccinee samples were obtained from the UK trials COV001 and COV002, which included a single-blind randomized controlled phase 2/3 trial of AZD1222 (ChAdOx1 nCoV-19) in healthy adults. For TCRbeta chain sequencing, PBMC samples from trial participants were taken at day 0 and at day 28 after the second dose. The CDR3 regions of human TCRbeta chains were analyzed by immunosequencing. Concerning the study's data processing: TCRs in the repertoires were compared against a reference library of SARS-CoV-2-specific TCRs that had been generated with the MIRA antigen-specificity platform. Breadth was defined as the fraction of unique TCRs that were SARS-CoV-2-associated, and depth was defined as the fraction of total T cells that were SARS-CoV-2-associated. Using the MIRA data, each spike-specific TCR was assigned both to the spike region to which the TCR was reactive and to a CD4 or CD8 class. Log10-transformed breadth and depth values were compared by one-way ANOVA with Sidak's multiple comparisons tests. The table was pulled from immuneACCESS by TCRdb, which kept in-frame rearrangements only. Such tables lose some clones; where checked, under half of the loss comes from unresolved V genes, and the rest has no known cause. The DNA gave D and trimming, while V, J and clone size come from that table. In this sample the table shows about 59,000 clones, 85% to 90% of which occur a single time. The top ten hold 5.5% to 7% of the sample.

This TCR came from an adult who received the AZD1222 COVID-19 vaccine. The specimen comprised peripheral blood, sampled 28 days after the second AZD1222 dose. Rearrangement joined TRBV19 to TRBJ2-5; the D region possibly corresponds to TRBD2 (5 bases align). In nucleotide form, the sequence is TGTGCCACCGGGAATCGAGGGTTTGAGACCCAGTACTTC. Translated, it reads CATGNRGFETQYF.